The rows below give T cell receptor beta chains drawn from one sample of a study of CD8+ T cells in alopecia areata. Assay used: immunoSEQ multiplex PCR; TCRdb lists only in-frame clones, some missing. The sample holds approximately 170,000 clones, 60% to 75% seen once. The source material was CD4+ T cells sorted from blood, sampled at week 24, from a patient treated with tofacitinib. The receptor source for this set is a human donor with alopecia areata. CDR3s include the opening cysteine and the closing phenylalanine or tryptophan. Each record gives: J gene, V gene, D gene, CDR3 protein. The D gene is left open where the match is weak.

TRBJ2-7	TRBV5-1	-	CASSLQLVGTYEQYF
TRBJ1-2	TRBV25-1	TRBD1	CASSDLQGIYGYTF
TRBJ1-6	TRBV5-1	-	CASSLEDRNSPLHF
TRBJ2-7	TRBV6-1	TRBD1	CASSEQGQETYEQYF
TRBJ2-3	TRBV7-2	-	CAGEGAGAQLTQYF
TRBJ1-5	TRBV7-2	-	CASSSWSASGQPQHF
TRBJ1-2	TRBV19	TRBD1	CASSSGDRSYGYTF
TRBJ1-6	TRBV11-2	TRBD1	CASSFRTGQNSPLHF
TRBJ1-2	TRBV10-3	-	CAISEHTGNQRANYGYTF
TRBJ1-2	TRBV30	-	CAWSRGQAPTNYGYTF
TRBJ2-3	TRBV5-6	-	CASSFAATDTQYF
TRBJ2-3	TRBV18	TRBD1	CASSPAQGVRTDTQYF
TRBJ1-5	TRBV2	-	CASTRGGNQPQHF
TRBJ1-2	TRBV29-1	TRBD1	CSVQEGQVYGYTF
TRBJ1-6	TRBV6-5	TRBD1	CASSYGTVAGGSPLHF
TRBJ1-2	TRBV6-5	-	CASSYGRERSGYTF
TRBJ1-2	TRBV20-1	-	CSASIGLGYTF
TRBJ1-2	TRBV25-1	-	CASSPRANYGYTF
TRBJ1-2	TRBV30	-	CAWGDTSYGYTF
TRBJ2-5	TRBV2	-	CASNRGSAETQYF
TRBJ2-5	TRBV19	-	CASSRGTQETQYF
TRBJ1-2	TRBV30	TRBD1	CAWSVLGQGYGYTF
TRBJ2-5	TRBV11-2	-	CASSLKETQYF
TRBJ1-1	TRBV29-1	-	CSVEDRSRGAFF
TRBJ1-2	TRBV30	TRBD1	CAWSADRIYYGYTF
TRBJ1-1	TRBV29-1	-	CSVAAGRYTEAFF
TRBJ2-7	TRBV30	-	CAWSVQGLVEQYF
TRBJ1-5	TRBV2	TRBD1	CASSEKGAGYGADNQPQHF
TRBJ2-1	TRBV29-1	TRBD1	CSVWGAPGRDRDYNEQFF
TRBJ1-1	TRBV9	-	CASSVGSDAEAFF
TRBJ2-6	TRBV10-3	TRBD1	CAISEGTGGAGANVLTF
TRBJ1-2	TRBV6-6	-	CASSPTLSNYGYTF
TRBJ2-7	TRBV29-1	-	CSVDGGSVYEQYF
TRBJ2-3	TRBV30	-	CAWSDKTLSTDTQYF
TRBJ1-4	TRBV27	-	CASSLSWGGGEKLFF
TRBJ2-5	TRBV7-2	TRBD2	CASSLVWGGETQYF
TRBJ1-2	TRBV7-9	-	CASSLLSLYGYTF
TRBJ2-5	TRBV27	-	CASSSHRLETQYF
TRBJ1-2	TRBV25-1	-	CASSEEGVYGYTF
TRBJ2-6	TRBV29-1	-	CSVDGSGANVLTF
TRBJ2-5	TRBV29-1	TRBD1	CSVEDRGSGETQYF
TRBJ2-1	TRBV23-1	TRBD1	CASSHPTGASYNEQFF
TRBJ1-1	TRBV29-1	-	CSVDQGRERTEAFF
TRBJ2-4	TRBV2	-	CASSEALNGIQYF
TRBJ2-4	TRBV4-1	TRBD2	CASSTRSTGGVVCF
TRBJ2-2	TRBV5-6	-	CASSLVGADTGELFF
TRBJ2-7	TRBV5-1	-	CASTPTVGGPYEQYF
TRBJ1-6	TRBV6-5	-	CASRSSAGGSPLHF
TRBJ1-2	TRBV6-5	TRBD1	CASREDRGLGYTF